This TCR beta chain was recorded in a study of T cells in Graves' hyperthyroidism and ophthalmopathy. Amplification targeted TCR beta CDR3 regions from RNA transcripts. Primed by the HTBI set, a first-round RT-PCR was run on the TCR CDR3. MiXCR, applied by TCRdb to the multiplex PCR reads, yields one record per CDR3 protein. The sample holds about 580,000 distinct CDR3 sequences; more than 11% are singletons and the top ten take around 5.4%. The receptor comes from a woman under 40 with Graves' hyperthyroidism that later progressed to Graves' ophthalmopathy. What was sequenced was blood.

CDR3 bases: TGCGCCAGCAGCTTGGAGGATAATAATTCACCCCTCCACTTT. Translating gives CASSLEDNNSPLHF. V is TRBV5-1 and J is TRBJ1-6; D call uncertain. This CDR3 has 14 residues. Germline CDR1 is SGHRS and CDR2 is YFSETQ. V was pared by 0 bases and J by 5 bases, with 6 bases between.